This entry lists 29 T cell receptor beta chains sequenced from one sample in a study of blood T cell repertoires in COVID-19. The repertoire was sequenced with immunoSEQ multiplex PCR; TCRdb's copy has only in-frame clones and lacks some. The table lists fewer than 450,000 clones, approximately 88% of them singletons. The sample consisted of peripheral blood. Every receptor here comes from a woman aged 50 to 60 with COVID-19, enrolled during active disease.

This clone was counted a single time. The chain recombines TRBV27 with TRBJ2-2; 8 nucleotides agree with TRBD1. V shed 4 bases and J 4 bases; nucleotides not matched to a gene: 2. The CDR3 loop spans 14 amino acids. Germline values: CDR1 MNHEY, CDR2 SMNVEV (reference sequence). This chain's CDR3 is CASSWTGSTGELFF. CDR3 in DNA: TGTGCCAGCAGTTGGACAGGGAGCACCGGGGAGCTGTTTTTT.

The CDR3 loop reads CASSLGQGALGQPQHF. The CDR3 coding sequence is TGTGCCAGCAGCTTGGGACAGGGGGCGTTAGGTCAGCCCCAGCATTTT. This chain uses TRBV5-6 with TRBJ1-5; 10 bases align to TRBD1. The CDR3 is 16 amino acids. Germline lookup yields CDR1 SGHDT and CDR2 YYEEEE. Trimming removed 0 bases from V and 6 bases from J; junction bases left unmatched: 6. Full variable domain (rest looked up from reference TRBV5-6 and TRBJ1-5): DAGVTQSPTHLIKTRGQQVTLRCSPKSGHDTVSWYQQALGQGPQFIFQYYEEEERQRGNFPDRFSGHQFPNYSSELNVNALLLGDSALYLCASSLGQGALGQPQHFGDGTRLSIL.

Comment on this clone: Given a much more abundant clone one base away, this may be a read error. The V gene is TRBV28, the J gene TRBJ2-3; D remains ambiguous. Germline lookup yields CDR1 MDHEN and CDR2 SYDVKM. The length of the CDR3 is 12 residues. The germline V and J ends were trimmed by 6 bases and 2 bases, with 6 bases remaining between them. The chain's CDR3 is CASRLNTDTQYF. The CDR3, as DNA: TGTGCCAGCAGACTAAACACAGATACGCAGTATTTT. Drawing the rest from reference TRBV28 and TRBJ2-3, the complete variable domain is DVKVTQSSRYLVKRTGEKVFLECVQDMDHENMFWYRQDPGLGLRLIYFSYDVKMKEKGDIPEGYSVSREKKERFSLILESASTNQTSMYLCASRLNTDTQYFGPGTRLTVL.

V usage is TRBV12-5 and J usage is TRBJ2-2; 7 nucleotides match TRBD2. CDR1 and CDR2 (germline): LGHNT, FRNRAP. Unmatched junction bases numbered 15, after V lost 0 bases and J lost 8 bases. This CDR3 region has 18 residues. CDR3 in DNA: TGTGCTAGTGGTTTGGTAGTGGTCGGTGAAGCGGGGAGTGGGGAGCTGTTTTTT. Protein sequence: CASGLVVVGEAGSGELFF.

The rearrangement uses TRBV30 and TRBJ1-2; weak D call: TRBD1 (6 bases). Germline loops: CDR1 GTSNPN, CDR2 SVGIG (reference sequence). The CDR3 is 12 amino acids. Trimming left V 5 bases short and J 4 bases short, with 11 bases between. The CDR3 loop reads CAWDRMPYGYTF. The CDR3 nucleotides read TGTGCCTGGGACAGGATGCCCTATGGCTACACCTTC.

This clone was recorded a few times. The sample has other DNA sequences that encode this CDR3 too. The V call is TRBV7-6, the J call TRBJ2-1; 11 bases agree with TRBD2. Germline CDR1 SGHVS, CDR2 FNYEAQ. The CDR3 runs to 15 residues. Unmatched junction bases numbered 3, after V lost 4 bases and J lost 4 bases. CDR3 sequence: CASSSGTSGYNEQFF. The DNA of the CDR3 is TGTGCCAGCAGCTCAGGGACTAGCGGATACAATGAGCAGTTCTTC.

The rearrangement joins TRBV28 to TRBJ1-1, with 7 nucleotides matching TRBD1. Per the germline V gene, CDR1 is MDHEN and CDR2 is SYDVKM. V trimming: 4 bases; J trimming: 11 bases; junction bases outside the gene matches: 4. This CDR3 contains 11 residues. Written as DNA, the CDR3 is TGTGCCAGCAGTTGGGGCAGGGGGGCTTTCTTT. It translates to CASSWGRGAFF.

V gene TRBV9 combines with J gene TRBJ1-2; tentatively, D is TRBD1 (6 bases). V lost 0 bases and J 0 bases, leaving 6 bases between the germline ends. The germline V gene encodes CDR1 SGDLS and CDR2 YYNGEE. The CDR3 loop spans 14 amino acids. The CDR3 DNA reads as TGTGCCAGCAGCGTAGGGACAGCTAACTATGGCTACACCTTC. It yields the protein CASSVGTANYGYTF.

The V and J genes are TRBV3-1 (or the pseudogene TRBV3-2) and TRBJ2-3, with D perhaps matching TRBD2 (5 bases). This CDR3 has 13 residues. The V gene's germline CDR1 is LGHDT and CDR2 YNNKEL (reference sequence). Deletions cut 5 bases from V and 10 bases from J, with 16 bases between. This chain's CDR3 is CASSSRTGDAQYF. The CDR3 DNA sequence: TGTGCCAGCAGCTCCCGGACTGGGGATGCGCAGTATTTT.

V gene TRBV2 combines with J gene TRBJ1-5; 9 bases are a match to TRBD1. V shed 7 bases and J 7 bases; nucleotides not matched to a gene: 8. This CDR3 comprises 14 residues. CDR1 SNHLY and CDR2 FYNNEI come from the germline V gene. DNA for the CDR3: TGTGCCAGCACCCTGGGACAGGGTTACCAGCCCCAGCATTTT. Translating it yields CASTLGQGYQPQHF.

V and J are TRBV19 and TRBJ1-5, with TRBD1 identical over 8 bases. Losses at the gene ends were 6 bases for V and 7 bases for J; bases not matched to a gene: 11. The CDR3 contains 15 residues. The germline CDR1 and CDR2 sequences are LNHDA and SQIVND (reference sequence). As DNA, the CDR3 is TGTGCCAGTAGCCCCGGGACAGGTTATGAGCAGCCCCAGCATTTT. Residues: CASSPGTGYEQPQHF. Looking up the rest from reference TRBV19 and TRBJ1-5 gives the full variable domain: DGGITQSPKYLFRKEGQNVTLSCEQNLNHDAMYWYRQDPGQGLRLIYYSQIVNDFQKGDIAEGYSVSREKKESFPLTVTSAQKNPTAFYLCASSPGTGYEQPQHFGDGTRLSIL.

This rearrangement joins TRBV5-3 to TRBJ1-5, with 9 bases matching TRBD1. TRBV5-3 is flagged as an ORF with uncertain function. The V segment lost 4 bases and the J segment 2 bases; nucleotides outside the gene matches: 10. The CDR3 has 17 amino acids. CDR3: CARSPGQGRSGNQPQHF. DNA for the CDR3: TGTGCCAGAAGCCCGGGACAGGGAAGGAGCGGCAATCAGCCCCAGCATTTT.

This chain joins TRBV9 and TRBJ1-3; D gene uncertain. CDR1 is SGDLS, CDR2 YYNGEE, per germline. V was trimmed by 7 bases and J by 2 bases, leaving 10 bases between them. The CDR3 runs 13 residues. The CDR3 sequence is CASGPRAGNTIYF. The CDR3 DNA reads TGTGCCAGCGGACCGCGGGCTGGAAACACCATATATTTT.

Remarks on this clone: Other nucleotide sequences in the sample specify the same CDR3. The rearrangement uses TRBV5-1 and TRBJ2-7; TRBD1 agrees at 11 bases. Germline lookup yields CDR1 SGHRS and CDR2 YFSETQ. Trimming removed 0 bases from V and 2 bases from J; junction bases left unmatched: 1. The CDR3 totals 15 residues. The CDR3 nucleotides are TGCGCCAGCAGCTTGGGGACAGGGGGCACCTACGAGCAGTACTTC. Amino acids: CASSLGTGGTYEQYF.

A remark on this clone: This CDR3 is also generated by other DNA sequences in the sample. The chain is built from TRBV27 and TRBJ1-5, with 7 bases that match TRBD1. V was pared by 6 bases and J by 4 bases, with 6 bases of the junction left unmatched. The CDR3 consists of 14 residues. CDR1 and CDR2 (germline): MNHEY, SMNVEV (reference sequence). CDR3 DNA sequence: TGTGCCAGCAGCCCTTACAGGGGAAATCAGCCCCAGCATTTT. Amino acids: CASSPYRGNQPQHF.

The V and J genes are TRBV28 and TRBJ1-1; possibly TRBD1 for D (5 bases). Germline CDR1 MDHEN, CDR2 SYDVKM. The CDR3 is 14 residues long. V lost 7 bases, J lost 3 bases, and 15 bases lay in between. CDR3 sequence reads: CASTSTGGDTEAFF. The CDR3 DNA is TGTGCCAGCACCAGTACCGGAGGGGACACTGAAGCTTTCTTT.

The chain joins TRBV2 to TRBJ2-3, with 10 bases identical to TRBD2. The CDR3 is 15 amino acids. Germline V CDR1 and CDR2: SNHLY, FYNNEI. The ends lost 5 bases at V and 3 bases at J; junction bases unmatched: 5. The CDR3 region is CASSTSGGVTDTQYF. CDR3 bases: TGTGCCAGCAGTACAAGCGGGGGGGTAACAGATACGCAGTATTTT.

The J gene is TRBJ1-1, the V gene TRBV5-6, with D possibly TRBD1 on 5 matching bases. The CDR3 totals 13 residues. V was cut by 4 bases and J by 4 bases, with 11 bases left in between. Germline V gene lookup returns CDR1 SGHDT and CDR2 YYEEEE. CDR3 coding DNA: TGTGCCAGCAGCAGGGGTAGTAGCACTGAAGCTTTCTTT. Amino acids: CASSRGSSTEAFF. The whole variable domain, filled in from reference TRBV5-6 and TRBJ1-1, reads DAGVTQSPTHLIKTRGQQVTLRCSPKSGHDTVSWYQQALGQGPQFIFQYYEEEERQRGNFPDRFSGHQFPNYSSELNVNALLLGDSALYLCASSRGSSTEAFFGQGTRLTVV.

V is TRBV28 and J is TRBJ1-1; TRBD1 is a possible D gene (5 bases). The CDR3 totals 17 residues. In germline, CDR1 is MDHEN, CDR2 SYDVKM. V lost 5 bases and J lost 6, with 25 bases in between. The CDR3: CASSGGSGEVLWAEAFF. The CDR3 DNA reads as TGTGCCAGCAGTGGGGGTTCGGGGGAAGTCCTTTGGGCTGAAGCTTTCTTT.

The genes are TRBV30 and TRBJ1-2; the D is unclear. Trimming stripped 0 bases from V and 4 bases from J, with 9 bases between. This CDR3 comprises 13 residues. CDR1 is GTSNPN, CDR2 SVGIG, per germline (reference sequence). The CDR3: CAWSVSPVYGYTF. The CDR3 DNA follows: TGTGCCTGGAGTGTATCCCCAGTCTATGGCTACACCTTC.

The gene calls are TRBV21-1 and TRBJ2-7; TRBD2, the D gene given by the table, was not confirmed from the DNA. TRBV21-1 is a listed pseudogene. This CDR3 spans 16 amino acids. The CDR3 spells CASSKALEGGPGEQYF. CDR3 DNA: TGTGCCAGCAGCAAAGCGCTAGAGGGGGGGCCAGGGGAGCAGTACTTC.

The sample holds one count of this clone. CDR3 nucleotides: TGTGCCAGCAGTGAAGCGCGATTTTCCCCTCAGCCCCAGCATTTT. Its protein product is CASSEARFSPQPQHF. The rearrangement joins TRBV6-1 to TRBJ1-5; D gene ambiguous. V lost 0 bases and J 6 bases, leaving 12 bases between the germline ends. This CDR3 contains 15 residues. Looked up from germline, CDR1 is MNHNS and CDR2 is SASEGT.

CDR3 region: CSALAPGQTYEQYF. As DNA, the CDR3 is TGCAGCGCCCTAGCCCCGGGACAGACCTACGAGCAGTACTTC. V gene TRBV29-1 combines with J gene TRBJ2-7; 7 bases map to TRBD1. The CDR3 is 14 residues long. The V gene end was trimmed by 7 bases and the J gene end by 2 bases; junction bases not matched to a gene: 11. CDR1 and CDR2 from the germline V gene are SQVTM and ANQGSEA.

The rearrangement uses TRBV10-3 and TRBJ2-3; the D gene is possibly TRBD1 (6 bases). CDR1 is ENHRY and CDR2 is SYGVKD in the germline V gene. The CDR3 covers 13 residues. Between the trimmed V and J ends, which lost 3 bases and 3 bases, there was a span of 7 bases. This CDR3 reads CAISDRGTDTQYF. Here the CDR3 DNA reads TGTGCCATCAGTGACAGGGGAACAGATACGCAGTATTTT.

This clone was seen a single time. The rearrangement links TRBV12-3 or TRBV12-4 to TRBJ2-7; D is possibly TRBD1 (6 bases). Trimming removed 6 bases from V and 1 base from J, with 10 bases in between. CDR3 length equals 13 residues. The CDR3 sequence is CASSAGQSYEQYF. The CDR3 DNA reads TGTGCCAGCAGCGCAGGACAGTCCTACGAGCAGTACTTC.

This clone has a single count. The V call is TRBV3-1 (or the pseudogene TRBV3-2), the J call TRBJ2-5, with 12 bases that match TRBD2. The ends lost 1 base at V and 9 bases at J; junction bases unmatched: 6. The CDR3 length is 15 residues. CDR1 and CDR2 (germline): LGHDT, YNNKEL (reference sequence). The chain's CDR3 is CASSQGALAGGPQYF. CDR3 nucleotide sequence: TGTGCCAGCAGCCAAGGTGCGCTAGCGGGGGGGCCCCAGTACTTC.

Only one count was recorded for this clone. The rearrangement uses TRBV24-1 and TRBJ2-3; D is perhaps TRBD2 (6 bases). This CDR3 is 13 amino acids long. V was pared by 5 bases and J by 3 bases, with 8 bases between. Per the germline V gene, CDR1 is KGHDR and CDR2 is SFDVKD. The CDR3 spells CATSGRGTDTQYF. The CDR3 nucleotides are TGTGCCACCAGTGGACGGGGGACAGATACGCAGTATTTT.

This clone has just one count. The chain joins TRBV24-1 to TRBJ2-1; maybe TRBD1 (6 bases). Germline loops: CDR1 KGHDR, CDR2 SFDVKD. V was cut by 9 bases and J by 0 bases, with 8 bases left in between. The CDR3 extends over 13 amino acids. CDR3 sequence (DNA): TGTGCCACCCAACAGGGCTCCTACAATGAGCAGTTCTTC. Its protein is CATQQGSYNEQFF.

V usage is TRBV28 and J usage is TRBJ1-2; D perhaps matches TRBD1 (5 bases). Per the germline V gene, CDR1 is MDHEN and CDR2 is SYDVKM. V was clipped by 5 bases and J by 13 bases, with 20 bases between them. This CDR3 contains 13 residues. The CDR3 is CASSPSDRKGCTF. CDR3 DNA: TGTGCCAGCAGTCCCTCAGACAGAAAGGGGTGCACCTTC.